This T cell receptor beta chain is from a study of cytomegalovirus exposure and HLA in healthy donors. Whole-study context: Genotyping showed 70% to 90% of some 400 donors falling in the Caucasian-associated ancestry cluster. General observations from the study: Later analysis identified several of the most significant clusters that appeared linked to common viral pathogens. Analysis performed later found 16,951 TCR beta sequences associated with HLA alleles at 0.05 false discovery rate. Later analysis placed DRB1 highest and HLA-C lowest in TCR association rates, which differed by HLA locus.

Worth noting for this clone: Antigen unknown.

PCR involved 60 Vbeta and 13 Jbeta primers. Produced via immunoSEQ multiplex PCR; TCRdb's table is partial and in-frame only. The sample gives under 150,000 clones, 60% to 80% of which show up once; roughly 8.7% is in the top ten. The CDR3 length is 14 residues. The germline CDR1 and CDR2 sequences are SGHRS and YFSETQ. Trimming cost V 4 bases and J 6 bases, with 14 bases left between them. This chain uses TRBV5-1 with TRBJ2-1; unclear D gene. Specimen: PBMCs. This TCR was sampled from a man aged 18-30 years in good health and CMV-seropositive. The CDR3 DNA sequence: TGCGCCAGCAGCCCCAGGTTTTCTGCCAATGAGCAGTTCTTC. Its translation: CASSPRFSANEQFF.